This T cell receptor (beta chain) comes out of a study of cytomegalovirus exposure and HLA in healthy donors. Study-wide results and limits: An apparent linkage of common viral pathogens to several of the most significant clusters emerged in a later analysis. Accurate HLA-A and HLA-B prediction from TCR beta sequences was reported for most subjects.

13 Jbeta primers and 60 Vbeta primers were used for the PCR. Assay: immunoSEQ multiplex PCR; the TCRdb copy retains only in-frame clones and omits some. The sample has around 150,000 clones; 75% are singletons. Concerning this clone: The antigen is not known.

Germline values: CDR1 SGHRS, CDR2 YFSETQ. V was trimmed by 4 bases and J by 1 base, leaving 12 bases between them. The CDR3 consists of 14 residues. This chain connects TRBV5-1 to TRBJ2-7; D is perhaps TRBD1 (7 bases). Sequencing used PBMCs. The TCR comes from a man aged 18-30 years in good health and CMV-seronegative. CDR3 protein: CASSPRGDSYEQYF. In nucleotides, the CDR3 is TGCGCCAGCAGCCCCAGGGGGGATTCCTACGAGCAGTACTTC.